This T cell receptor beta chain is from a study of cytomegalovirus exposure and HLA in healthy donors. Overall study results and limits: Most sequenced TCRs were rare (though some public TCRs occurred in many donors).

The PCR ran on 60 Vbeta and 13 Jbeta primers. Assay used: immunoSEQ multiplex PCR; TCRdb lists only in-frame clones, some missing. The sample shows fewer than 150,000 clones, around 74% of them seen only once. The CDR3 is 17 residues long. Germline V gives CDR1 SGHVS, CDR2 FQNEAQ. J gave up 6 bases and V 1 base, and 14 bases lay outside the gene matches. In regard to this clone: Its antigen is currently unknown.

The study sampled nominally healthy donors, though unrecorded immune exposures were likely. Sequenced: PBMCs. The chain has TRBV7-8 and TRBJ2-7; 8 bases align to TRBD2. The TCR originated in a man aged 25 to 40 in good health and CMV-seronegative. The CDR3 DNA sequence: TGTGCCAGCAGCTTAGGAGTGTATGGCGGGGGGATCGCCGAGCAGTACTTC. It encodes CASSLGVYGGGIAEQYF.